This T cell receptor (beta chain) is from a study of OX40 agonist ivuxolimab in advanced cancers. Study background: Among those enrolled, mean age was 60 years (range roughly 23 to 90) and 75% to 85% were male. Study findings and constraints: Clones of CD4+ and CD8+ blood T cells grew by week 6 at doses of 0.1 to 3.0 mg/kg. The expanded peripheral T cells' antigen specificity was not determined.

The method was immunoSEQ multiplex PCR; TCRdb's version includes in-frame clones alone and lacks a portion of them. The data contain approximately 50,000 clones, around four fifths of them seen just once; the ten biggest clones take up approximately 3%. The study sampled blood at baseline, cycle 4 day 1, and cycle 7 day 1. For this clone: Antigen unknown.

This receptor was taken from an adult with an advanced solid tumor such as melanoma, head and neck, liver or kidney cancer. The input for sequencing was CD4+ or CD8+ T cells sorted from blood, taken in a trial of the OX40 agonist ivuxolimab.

CDR3 sequence: CASSVAGQGTDTQYF. CDR3 nucleotide sequence: TGTGCCAGCAGCGTAGCTGGACAGGGGACAGATACGCAGTATTTT. The V and J genes are TRBV9 and TRBJ2-3, with 9 bases aligning to TRBD1. The V and J ends lost 0 bases and 3 bases, in that order; junction bases with no gene match: 2. Germline V gene sequence: CDR1 SGDLS, CDR2 YYNGEE. The CDR3 extends over 15 amino acids.